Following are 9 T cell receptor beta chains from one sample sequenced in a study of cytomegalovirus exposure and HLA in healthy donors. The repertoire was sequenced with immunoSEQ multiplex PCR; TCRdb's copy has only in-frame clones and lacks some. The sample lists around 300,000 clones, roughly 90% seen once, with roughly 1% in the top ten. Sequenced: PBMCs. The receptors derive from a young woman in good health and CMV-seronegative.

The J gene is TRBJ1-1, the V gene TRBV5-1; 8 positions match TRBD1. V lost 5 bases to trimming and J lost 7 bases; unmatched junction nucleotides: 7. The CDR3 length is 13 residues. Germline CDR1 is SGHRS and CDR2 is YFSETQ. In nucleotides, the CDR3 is TGCGCCAGCAGGCCGGACAGGGAGGTTGAAGCTTTCTTT. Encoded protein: CASRPDREVEAFF.

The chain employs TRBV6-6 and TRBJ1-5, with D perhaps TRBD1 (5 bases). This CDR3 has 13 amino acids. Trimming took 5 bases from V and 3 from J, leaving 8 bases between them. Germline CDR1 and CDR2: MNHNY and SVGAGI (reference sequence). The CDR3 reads CASSEDNNQPQHF. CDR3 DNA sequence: TGTGCCAGCAGTGAGGACAACAATCAGCCCCAGCATTTT.

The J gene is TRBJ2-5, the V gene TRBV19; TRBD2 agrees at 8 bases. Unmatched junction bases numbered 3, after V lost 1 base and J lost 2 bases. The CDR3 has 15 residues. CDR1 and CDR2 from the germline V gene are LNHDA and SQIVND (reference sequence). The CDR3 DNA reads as TGTGCCAGTAGTATAGGTAGCGGGAATCAAGAGACCCAGTACTTC. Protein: CASSIGSGNQETQYF. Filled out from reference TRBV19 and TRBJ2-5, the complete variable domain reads DGGITQSPKYLFRKEGQNVTLSCEQNLNHDAMYWYRQDPGQGLRLIYYSQIVNDFQKGDIAEGYSVSREKKESFPLTVTSAQKNPTAFYLCASSIGSGNQETQYFGPGTRLLVL.

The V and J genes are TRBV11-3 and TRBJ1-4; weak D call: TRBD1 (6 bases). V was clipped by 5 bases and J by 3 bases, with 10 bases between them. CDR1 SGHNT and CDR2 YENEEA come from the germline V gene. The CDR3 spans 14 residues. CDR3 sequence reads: CASSPGAANEKLFF. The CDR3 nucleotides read TGTGCCAGCAGCCCAGGGGCCGCTAATGAAAAACTGTTTTTT.

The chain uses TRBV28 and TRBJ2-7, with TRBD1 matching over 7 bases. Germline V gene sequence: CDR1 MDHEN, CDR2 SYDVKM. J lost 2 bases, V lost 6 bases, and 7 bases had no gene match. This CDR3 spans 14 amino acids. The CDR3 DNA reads TGTGCCAGCAGCCCCACAGGGGTCCCCTACGAGCAGTACTTC. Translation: CASSPTGVPYEQYF.

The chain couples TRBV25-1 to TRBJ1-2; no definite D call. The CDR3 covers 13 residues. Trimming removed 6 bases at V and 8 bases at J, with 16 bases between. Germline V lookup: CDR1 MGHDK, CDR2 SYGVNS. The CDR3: CASSLAGGYGYTF. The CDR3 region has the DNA TGTGCCAGCAGCCTGGCGGGAGGTTACGGCTACACCTTC.

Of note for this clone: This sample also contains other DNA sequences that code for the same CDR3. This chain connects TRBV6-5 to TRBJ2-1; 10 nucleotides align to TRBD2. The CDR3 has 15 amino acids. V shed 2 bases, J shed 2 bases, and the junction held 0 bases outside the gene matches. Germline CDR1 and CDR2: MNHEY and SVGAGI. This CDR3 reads CASSYGLAAYNEQFF. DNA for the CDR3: TGTGCCAGCAGTTACGGACTAGCGGCCTACAATGAGCAGTTCTTC.

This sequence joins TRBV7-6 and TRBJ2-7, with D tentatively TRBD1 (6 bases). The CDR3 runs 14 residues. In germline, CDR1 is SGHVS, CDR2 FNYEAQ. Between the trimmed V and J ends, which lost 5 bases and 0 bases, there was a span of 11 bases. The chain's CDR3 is CASSATGNSYEQYF. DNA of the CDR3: TGTGCCAGCAGCGCAACAGGGAACTCCTACGAGCAGTACTTC.

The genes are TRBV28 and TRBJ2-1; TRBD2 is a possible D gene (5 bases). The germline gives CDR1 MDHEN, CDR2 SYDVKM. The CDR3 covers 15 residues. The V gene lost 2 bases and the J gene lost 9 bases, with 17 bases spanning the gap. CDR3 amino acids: CASSLGEGRIGEQFF. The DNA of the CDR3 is TGTGCCAGCAGTTTAGGAGAGGGCAGGATCGGTGAGCAGTTCTTC.